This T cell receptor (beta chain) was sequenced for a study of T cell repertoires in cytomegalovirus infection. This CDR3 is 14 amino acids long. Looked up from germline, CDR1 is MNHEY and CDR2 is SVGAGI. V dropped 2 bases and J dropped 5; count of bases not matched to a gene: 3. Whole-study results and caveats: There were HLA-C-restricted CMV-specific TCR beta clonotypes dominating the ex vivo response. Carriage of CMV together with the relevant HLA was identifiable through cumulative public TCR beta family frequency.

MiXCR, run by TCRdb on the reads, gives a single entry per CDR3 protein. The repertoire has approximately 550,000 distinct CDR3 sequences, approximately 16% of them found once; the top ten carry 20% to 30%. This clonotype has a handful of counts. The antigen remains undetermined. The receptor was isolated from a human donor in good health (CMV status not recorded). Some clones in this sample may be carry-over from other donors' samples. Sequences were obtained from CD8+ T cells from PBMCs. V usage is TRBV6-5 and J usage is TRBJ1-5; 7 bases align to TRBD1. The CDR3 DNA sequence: TGTGCCAGCAGTTACAGGGGGCCGTATCAGCCCCAGCATTTT. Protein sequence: CASSYRGPYQPQHF.